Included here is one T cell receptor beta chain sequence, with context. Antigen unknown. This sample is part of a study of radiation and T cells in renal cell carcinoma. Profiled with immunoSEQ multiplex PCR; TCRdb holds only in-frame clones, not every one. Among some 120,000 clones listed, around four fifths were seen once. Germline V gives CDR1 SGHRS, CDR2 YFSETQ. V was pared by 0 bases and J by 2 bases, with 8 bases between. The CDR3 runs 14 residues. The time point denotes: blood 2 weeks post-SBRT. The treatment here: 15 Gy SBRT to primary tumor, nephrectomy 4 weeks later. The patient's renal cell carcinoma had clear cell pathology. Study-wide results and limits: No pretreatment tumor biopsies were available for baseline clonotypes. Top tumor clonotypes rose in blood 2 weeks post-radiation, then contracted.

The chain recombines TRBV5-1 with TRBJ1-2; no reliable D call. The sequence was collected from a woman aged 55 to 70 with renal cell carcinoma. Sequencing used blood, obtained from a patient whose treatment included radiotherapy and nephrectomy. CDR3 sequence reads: CASSLALRNYGYTF. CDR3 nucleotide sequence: TGCGCCAGCAGCTTGGCCCTCAGGAACTATGGCTACACCTTC.